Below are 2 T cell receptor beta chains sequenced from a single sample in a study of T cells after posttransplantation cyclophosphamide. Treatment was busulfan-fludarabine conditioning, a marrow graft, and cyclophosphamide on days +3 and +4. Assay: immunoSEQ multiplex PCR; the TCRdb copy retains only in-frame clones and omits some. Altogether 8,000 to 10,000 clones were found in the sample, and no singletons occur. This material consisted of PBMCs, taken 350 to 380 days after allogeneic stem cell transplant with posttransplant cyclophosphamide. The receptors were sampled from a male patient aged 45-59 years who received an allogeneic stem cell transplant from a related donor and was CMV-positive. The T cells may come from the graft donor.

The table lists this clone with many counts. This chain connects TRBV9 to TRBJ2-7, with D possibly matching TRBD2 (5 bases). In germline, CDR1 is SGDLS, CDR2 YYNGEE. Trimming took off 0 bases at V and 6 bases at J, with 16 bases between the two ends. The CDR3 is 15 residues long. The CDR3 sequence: CASSVGSLPGFEQYF. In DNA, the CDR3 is TGTGCCAGCAGCGTAGGTAGCCTCCCGGGGTTCGAGCAGTACTTC.

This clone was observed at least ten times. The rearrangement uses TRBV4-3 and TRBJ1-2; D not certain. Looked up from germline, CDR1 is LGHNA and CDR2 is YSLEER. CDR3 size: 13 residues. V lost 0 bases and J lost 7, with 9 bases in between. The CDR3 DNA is TGCGCCAGCAGCCAAGAGCTCGCCGGTGGCTACACCTTC. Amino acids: CASSQELAGGYTF.